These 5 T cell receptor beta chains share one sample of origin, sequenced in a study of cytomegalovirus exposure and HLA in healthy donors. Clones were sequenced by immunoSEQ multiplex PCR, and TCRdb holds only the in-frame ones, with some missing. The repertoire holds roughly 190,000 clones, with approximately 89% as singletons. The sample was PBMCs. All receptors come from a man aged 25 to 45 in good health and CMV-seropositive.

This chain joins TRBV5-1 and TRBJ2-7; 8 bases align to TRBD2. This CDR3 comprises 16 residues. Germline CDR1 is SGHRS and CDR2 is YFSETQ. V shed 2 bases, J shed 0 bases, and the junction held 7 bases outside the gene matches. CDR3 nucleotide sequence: TGCGCCAGCAGCTTACTCGAAGCGGGAGCCTCCTACGAGCAGTACTTC. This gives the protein CASSLLEAGASYEQYF.

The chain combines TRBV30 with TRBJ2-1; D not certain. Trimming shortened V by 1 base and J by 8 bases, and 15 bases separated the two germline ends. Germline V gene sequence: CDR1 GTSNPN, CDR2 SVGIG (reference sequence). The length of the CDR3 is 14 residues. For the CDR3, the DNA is TGTGCCTGGAGTGAACAGCTACTAAGCGATGAGCAGTTCTTC. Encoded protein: CAWSEQLLSDEQFF.

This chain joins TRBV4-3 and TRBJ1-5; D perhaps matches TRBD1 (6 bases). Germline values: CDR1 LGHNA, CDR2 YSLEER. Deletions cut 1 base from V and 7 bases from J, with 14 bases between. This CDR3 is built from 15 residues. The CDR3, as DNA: TGCGCCAGCAGCCAAGGTGGGGGGCGAAGACAGCCCCAGCATTTT. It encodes CASSQGGGRRQPQHF.

The CDR3 bases are TGTGCCAGCAGTGATTTTGGCAGGGGCGATGAAAAACTGTTTTTT. Protein sequence: CASSDFGRGDEKLFF. The gene calls are TRBV25-1 and TRBJ1-4; D is possibly TRBD1 (6 bases). The germline gives CDR1 MGHDK, CDR2 SYGVNS. Deletions cut 3 bases from V and 6 bases from J, with 14 bases between. This CDR3 region has 15 residues.

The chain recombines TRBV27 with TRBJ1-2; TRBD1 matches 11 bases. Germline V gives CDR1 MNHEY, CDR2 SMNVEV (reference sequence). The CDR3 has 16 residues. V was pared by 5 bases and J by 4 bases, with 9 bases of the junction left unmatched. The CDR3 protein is CASSPDRGLPIYGYTF. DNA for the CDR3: TGTGCCAGCAGTCCGGACAGGGGGCTCCCGATCTATGGCTACACCTTC.